This T cell receptor (beta chain) is drawn from a study of blood T cell repertoires in COVID-19. Across the study: Collection of acute and convalescent COVID-19 samples took place in the United States, Italy and Spain.

Original processing methods: The authors estimated nucleated cell counts from reference gene primer amplification. Data came from immunoSEQ multiplex PCR; TCRdb stores just in-frame clones and leaves some out. V, J and clone size were drawn from that table, and D and trimming were deduced from the DNA. The data show some 90,000 clones, 90% to 95% seen once. The sequence was obtained from a woman between 50 and 59 years old in a cohort sampled during active COVID-19. The sequenced sample was peripheral blood.

The CDR3 spells CASSLGGRDEQYF. As DNA, the CDR3 is TGTGCCAGCAGCTTGGGAGGGAGGGACGAGCAGTACTTC. V is TRBV5-6 and J is TRBJ2-7; 7 nucleotides match TRBD2. The CDR3 has 13 amino acids. CDR1 is SGHDT, CDR2 YYEEEE, per germline. Trimming took 0 bases from V and 5 from J; bases not matched to a gene: 2.